This TCR beta chain was profiled in a study of T cells in Graves' hyperthyroidism and ophthalmopathy (dated by TCRdb to between 2018 and 2020). Study-wide context: A discovery cohort of about a hundred patients, roughly 45 with Graves' ophthalmopathy and roughly 59 with stable Graves' hyperthyroidism, was used to find distinguishing TCR V-J signatures. The study also compared thyroid tissue and blood T-cell repertoires from about six Graves' hyperthyroidism patients. TCR Vbeta CDR3 sequencing of approximately 140 peripheral blood samples (under 45 ophthalmopathy, 75 to 85 hyperthyroidism and roughly 17 progressor patients) is reported in the paper. After blood sampling, hyperthyroidism patients were treated with methimazole at a starting dose of 30 mg daily, and ophthalmopathy patients were treated with high-dose intravenous methylprednisolone. The approximately 100 discovery patients were randomly split 7:3 into training and test sets. Prospective prediction of ophthalmopathy was tested in an independent validation cohort of 18 to 20 hyperthyroidism patients and some 17 patients who later progressed to ophthalmopathy. What the authors observed across the whole study: Ophthalmopathy was separated from stable hyperthyroidism by a 13 V-J signature model, with over 85% sensitivity and roughly 81% specificity obtained in cross-validation and 80%/75% obtained in testing. Sample size was not statistically predetermined, and investigators were not blinded to group allocation. Blood samples also contained most of the expanded thyroid clonotypes (frequency above 0.001), which suggests that blood repertoires may reflect thyroid immune responses. During validation, the model predicted progression to ophthalmopathy a median of about 6.5 months ahead of onset, with around 71% sensitivity and 72% to 80% specificity.

Exclusion was applied to patients with uncontrolled infections, other autoimmune diseases, pregnancy or lactation. Diagnoses were based on clinical symptoms, serum thyroxine and TRAb, thyroid ultrasound and orbital computed tomography. Trizol reagent was used to extract total RNA, and RNA quality was then checked on an Agilent 2100 Bioanalyzer. Amplification of TCR beta CDR3 regions was carried out from RNA transcripts. For the first round of RT-PCR on the TCR CDR3, the HTBI primer set was used together with the Qiagen OneStep RT-PCR kit. A second multiplex PCR round built the libraries, followed by size selection and purification. Libraries were sequenced paired-end with 100 bp reads on an Illumina HiSeq2000. As for the original processing: Raw data were processed with SOAPnuke, discarding reads with adapters, uncalled bases, mean Phred below 15, or no exact constant-primer or identifier match. COPE v1.2.5 was used to merge high-quality paired reads, and clonotypes were defined as unique nucleotide sequences. MiTCR v1.1 was used to align clonotypes to the IMGT TRBV, TRBD and TRBJ reference segments. The analysis included only V-J combinations with a frequency above 0.0001, which together covered 99% to 99.2% of the repertoires. A TCS score was defined as the ratio of F50 (clonal expansion) to E x V (chaos), with BLOSUM62-based TCRdist applied between CDR3 peptides within each V-J. Welch's t-statistics and random forest reduced some 510 V-J features to under 15, which were used in a naive Bayes classifier (R e1071). The similarity between thyroid and blood repertoires was quantified using the Morisita-Horn index. Using fastp trimming at Q25 and MiXCR clonotype assembly, TCRdb reanalyzed the public sequencing data and kept in-frame beta chains. When rows share a CDR3 protein, they turn into one entry using the most common DNA and genes. The V and J calls were determined by TCRdb, not by the authors. The sample profile shows 600,000 to 700,000 distinct CDR3 sequences; about 45% of them were found once. Of the sample, about 7.7% is held by the ten largest clones.

Deletion took 2 bases off V and 3 bases off J, with a span of 10 bases between the germline ends. The germline V gene provides CDR1 ENHRY and CDR2 SYGVKD. The CDR3 numbers 15 residues from cysteine through phenylalanine. Kept here is only the CDR3 DNA, which spans 45 bases and is read in frame from base 1. This clonotype was picked up one time. Which antigen it targets is not known. The record has no base qualities; no much larger clone is one base away. A lone read offers only weak evidence. The sequence joins TRBV10-3 to TRBJ1-4; no D segment can be confidently identified. The sequencing sample was made of peripheral blood or thyroid tissue (not recorded which). The source of this sequence is an adult man with Graves' disease, either hyperthyroidism or ophthalmopathy (not recorded which). The base sequence is TGTGCCATCAGTGAGCCATCTGGCTCTAATGAAAAACTGTTTTTT. This translates into CAISEPSGSNEKLFF.